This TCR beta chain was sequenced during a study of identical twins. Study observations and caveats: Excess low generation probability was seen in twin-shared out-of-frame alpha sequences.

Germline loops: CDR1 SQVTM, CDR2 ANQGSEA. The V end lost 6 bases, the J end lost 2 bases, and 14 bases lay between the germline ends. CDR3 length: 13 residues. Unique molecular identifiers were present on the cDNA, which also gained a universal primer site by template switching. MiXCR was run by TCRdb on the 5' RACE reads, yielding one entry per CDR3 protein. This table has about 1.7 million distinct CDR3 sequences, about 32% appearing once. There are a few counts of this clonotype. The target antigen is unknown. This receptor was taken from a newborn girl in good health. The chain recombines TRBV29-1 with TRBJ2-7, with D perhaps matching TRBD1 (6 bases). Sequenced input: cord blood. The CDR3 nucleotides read TGCAGCGTGGAGACAGGACAAACCTACGAGCAGTACTTC. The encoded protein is CSVETGQTYEQYF.